This T cell receptor beta chain originates from a study of blood T cell repertoires in COVID-19. The wider study: The study drew acute and convalescent COVID-19 samples from the United States, Italy and Spain. Nucleic acid was either cDNA or gDNA, and it came from T cells, B-cell-depleted T cells, or PBMCs.

In germline, CDR1 is SGHNT, CDR2 YYREEE (reference sequence). The CDR3 covers 16 residues. Trimming left V 2 bases short and J 3 bases short, with 15 bases between. This clone was seen only once. Original data processing: From reference gene primer amplification, estimates of nucleated cell counts were derived. Assay used: immunoSEQ multiplex PCR; TCRdb lists only in-frame clones, some missing. V, J and clone size derive from that table, while D and trimming were established from the DNA sequence. The repertoire holds fewer than 350,000 clones, with approximately 90% as singletons. The clonotype was recovered from a woman aged 40 to 50 who had recovered from COVID-19. The chain is built from TRBV5-4 and TRBJ1-3; weak D call: TRBD1 (5 bases). The sequenced sample consisted of PBMCs or T cells enriched from blood (not recorded which). CDR3 region: CASSLPGGVGGNTIYF. The CDR3 DNA reads as TGTGCCAGCAGCTTACCCGGAGGGGTCGGTGGAAACACCATATATTTT.